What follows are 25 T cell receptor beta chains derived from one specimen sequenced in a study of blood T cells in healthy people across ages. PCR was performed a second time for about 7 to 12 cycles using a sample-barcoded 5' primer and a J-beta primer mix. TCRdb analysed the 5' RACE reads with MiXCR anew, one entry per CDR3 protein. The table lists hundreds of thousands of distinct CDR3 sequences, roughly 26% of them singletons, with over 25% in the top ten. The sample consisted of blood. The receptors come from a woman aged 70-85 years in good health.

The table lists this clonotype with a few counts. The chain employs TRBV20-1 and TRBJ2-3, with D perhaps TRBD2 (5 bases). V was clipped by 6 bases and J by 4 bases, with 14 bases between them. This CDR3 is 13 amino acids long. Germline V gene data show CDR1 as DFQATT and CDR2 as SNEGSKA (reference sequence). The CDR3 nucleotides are TGCAGTGCCTGGACTTGGAGCGCAGATACGCAGTATTTT. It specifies CSAWTWSADTQYF.

The CDR3, as DNA: TGCAGTGCCCCCGTAAACGGCGGGAACACTGAAGCTTTCTTT. Translation gives CSAPVNGGNTEAFF. The chain carries TRBV20-1 and TRBJ1-1; D not resolved. CDR1 is DFQATT, CDR2 SNEGSKA, per germline (reference sequence). Trimming left V 6 bases short and J 1 base short, with 15 bases between. CDR3 length equals 14 residues.

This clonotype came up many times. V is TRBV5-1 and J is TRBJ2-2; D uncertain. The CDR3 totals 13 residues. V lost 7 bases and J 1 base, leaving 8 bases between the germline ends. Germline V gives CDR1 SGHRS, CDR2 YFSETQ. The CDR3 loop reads CASANRNTGELFF. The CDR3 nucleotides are TGCGCCAGCGCTAACAGGAACACCGGGGAGCTGTTTTTT.

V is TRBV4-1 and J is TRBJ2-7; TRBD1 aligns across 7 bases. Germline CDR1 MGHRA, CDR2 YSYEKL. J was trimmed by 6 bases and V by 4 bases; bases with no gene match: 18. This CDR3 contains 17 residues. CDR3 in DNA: TGCGCCAGCAGCCCCGGACGAGGACAGGTAGGGTCCCTCGAGCAGTACTTC. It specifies CASSPGRGQVGSLEQYF.

The CDR3 sequence is CASSLSGTAEKLFF. DNA for the CDR3: TGCGCCAGCAGCCTCTCTGGGACCGCAGAAAAACTGTTTTTT. This chain connects TRBV4-1 to TRBJ1-4, with D perhaps TRBD1 (5 bases). Per germline, CDR1 MGHRA and CDR2 YSYEKL. CDR3 size: 14 residues. The V end lost 4 bases, the J end lost 8 bases, and 14 bases lay between the germline ends.

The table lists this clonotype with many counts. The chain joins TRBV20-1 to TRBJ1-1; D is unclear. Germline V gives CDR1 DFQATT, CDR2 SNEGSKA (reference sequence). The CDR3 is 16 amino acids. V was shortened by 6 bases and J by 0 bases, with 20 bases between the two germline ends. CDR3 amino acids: CSALPLEAGMNTEAFF. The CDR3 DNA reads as TGCAGTGCCCTCCCCCTCGAAGCAGGTATGAACACTGAAGCTTTCTTT.

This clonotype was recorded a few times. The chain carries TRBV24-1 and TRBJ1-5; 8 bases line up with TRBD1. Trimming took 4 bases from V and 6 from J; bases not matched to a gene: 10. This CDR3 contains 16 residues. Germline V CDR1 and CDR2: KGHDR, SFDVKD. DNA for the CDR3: TGTGCCACCAGTGACGCGAGGACAGGGCAGGGTCAGCCCCAGCATTTT. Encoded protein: CATSDARTGQGQPQHF.

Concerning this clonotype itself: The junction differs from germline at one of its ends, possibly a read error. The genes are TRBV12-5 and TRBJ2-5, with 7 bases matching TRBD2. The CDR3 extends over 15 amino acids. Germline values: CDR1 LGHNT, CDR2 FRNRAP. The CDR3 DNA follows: TGTGCTAGTGGTTTGGGTGCGGGAGAGAAGGAGACCCGGTACTTC. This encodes CASGLGAGEKETRYF. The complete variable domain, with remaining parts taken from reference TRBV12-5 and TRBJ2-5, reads DARVTQTPRHKVTEMGQEVTMRCQPILGHNTVFWYRQTMMQGLELLAYFRNRAPLDDSGMPKDRFSAEMPDATLATLKIQPSEPRDSAVYFCASGLGAGEKETRYFGPGTRLLVL.

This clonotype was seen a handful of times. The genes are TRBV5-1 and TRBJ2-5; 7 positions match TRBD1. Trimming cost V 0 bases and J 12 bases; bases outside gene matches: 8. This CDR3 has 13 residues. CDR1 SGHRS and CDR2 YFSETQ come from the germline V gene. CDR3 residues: CASSLVLGTEKYF. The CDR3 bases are TGCGCCAGCAGCTTGGTTTTGGGGACAGAGAAGTACTTC.

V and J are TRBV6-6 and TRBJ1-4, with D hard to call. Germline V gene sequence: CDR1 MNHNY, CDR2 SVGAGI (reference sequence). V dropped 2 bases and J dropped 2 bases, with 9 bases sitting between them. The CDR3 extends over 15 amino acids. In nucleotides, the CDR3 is TGTGCCAGCAGTTACGCGGGCAGGACTAATGAAAAACTGTTTTTT. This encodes CASSYAGRTNEKLFF.

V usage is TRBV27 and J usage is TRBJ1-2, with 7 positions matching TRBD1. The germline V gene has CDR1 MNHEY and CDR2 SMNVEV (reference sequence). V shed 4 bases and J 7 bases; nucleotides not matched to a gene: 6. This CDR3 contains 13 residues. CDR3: CASSSQGVGGYTF. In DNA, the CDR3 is TGTGCCAGCAGTTCTCAGGGGGTTGGTGGCTACACCTTC.

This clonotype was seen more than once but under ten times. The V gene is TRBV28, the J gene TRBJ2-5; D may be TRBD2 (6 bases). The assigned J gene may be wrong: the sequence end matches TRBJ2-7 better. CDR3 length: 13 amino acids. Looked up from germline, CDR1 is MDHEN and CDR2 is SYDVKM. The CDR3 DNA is TGTGCCAGCAGTTTTAGGCCGGGGGACGAGCAGTACTTC. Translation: CASSFRPGDEQYF.

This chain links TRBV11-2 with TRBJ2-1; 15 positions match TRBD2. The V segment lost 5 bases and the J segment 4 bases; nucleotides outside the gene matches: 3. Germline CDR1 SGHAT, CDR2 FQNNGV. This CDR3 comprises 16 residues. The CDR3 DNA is TGTGCCAGCAGCGTCGGACTAGCGGGGGGGTACAATGAGCAGTTCTTC. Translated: CASSVGLAGGYNEQFF.

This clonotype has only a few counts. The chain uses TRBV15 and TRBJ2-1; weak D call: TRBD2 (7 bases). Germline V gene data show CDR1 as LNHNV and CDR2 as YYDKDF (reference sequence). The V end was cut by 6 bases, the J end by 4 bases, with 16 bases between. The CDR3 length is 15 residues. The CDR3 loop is CATRGGGGGYNEQFF. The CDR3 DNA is TGTGCCACCAGGGGAGGGGGTGGGGGATACAATGAGCAGTTCTTC.

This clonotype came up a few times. The CDR3 reads CASSRDYIYNEQFF. CDR3 coding DNA: TGTGCCAGCAGTCGGGACTACATCTACAATGAGCAGTTCTTC. This rearrangement joins TRBV7-2 to TRBJ2-5; 7 bases map to TRBD2. Near its end, the DNA agrees better with TRBJ2-1, so the J call may be wrong. Per germline, CDR1 SGHTA and CDR2 FQGNSA. There are 14 residues in the CDR3.

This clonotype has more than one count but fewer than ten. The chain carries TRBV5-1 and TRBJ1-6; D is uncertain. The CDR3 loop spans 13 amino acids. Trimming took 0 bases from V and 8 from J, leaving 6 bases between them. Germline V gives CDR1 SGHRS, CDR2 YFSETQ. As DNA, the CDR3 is TGCGCCAGCAGCTTGGACAGCTATTCACCCCTCCACTTT. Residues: CASSLDSYSPLHF.

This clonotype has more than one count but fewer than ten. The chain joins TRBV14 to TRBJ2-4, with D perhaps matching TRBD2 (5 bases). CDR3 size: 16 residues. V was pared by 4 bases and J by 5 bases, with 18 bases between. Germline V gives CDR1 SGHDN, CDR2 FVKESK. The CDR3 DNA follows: TGTGCCAGCAGCCTGTCCCAAGGGATCGGGGAAAACATTCAGTACTTC. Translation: CASSLSQGIGENIQYF.

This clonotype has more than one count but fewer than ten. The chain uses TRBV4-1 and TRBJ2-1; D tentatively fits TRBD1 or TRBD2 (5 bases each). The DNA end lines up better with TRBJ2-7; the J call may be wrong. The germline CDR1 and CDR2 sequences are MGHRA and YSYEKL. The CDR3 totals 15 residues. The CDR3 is CASSPSLGTGYEQYF. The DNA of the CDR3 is TGCGCCAGCAGCCCTTCCTTAGGGACCGGCTACGAGCAGTACTTC.

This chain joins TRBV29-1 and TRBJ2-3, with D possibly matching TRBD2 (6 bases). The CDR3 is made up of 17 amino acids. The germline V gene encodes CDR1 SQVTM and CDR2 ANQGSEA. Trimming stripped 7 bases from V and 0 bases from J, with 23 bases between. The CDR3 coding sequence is TGCAGCGACGGCAGGGAGCTGGGAGGTCGTAGCACAGATACGCAGTATTTT. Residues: CSDGRELGGRSTDTQYF.

Written as DNA, the CDR3 is TGTGCCAGCAGCCCCTCGGCAGGGGGAATAGGAGATACGCAGTATTTT. It yields the protein CASSPSAGGIGDTQYF. The rearrangement links TRBV7-9 to TRBJ2-3; 7 bases agree with TRBD1. The germline CDR1 and CDR2 sequences are SEHNR and FQNEAQ (reference sequence). J was trimmed by 5 bases and V by 5 bases; bases with no gene match: 13. The CDR3 covers 16 residues.

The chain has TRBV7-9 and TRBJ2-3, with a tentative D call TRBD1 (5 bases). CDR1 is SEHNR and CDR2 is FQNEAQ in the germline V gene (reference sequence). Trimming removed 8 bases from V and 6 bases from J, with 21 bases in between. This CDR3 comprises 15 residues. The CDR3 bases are TGTGCCAGCCTAACCCCAGGGTTTGACACCGATACGCAGTATTTT. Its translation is CASLTPGFDTDTQYF.

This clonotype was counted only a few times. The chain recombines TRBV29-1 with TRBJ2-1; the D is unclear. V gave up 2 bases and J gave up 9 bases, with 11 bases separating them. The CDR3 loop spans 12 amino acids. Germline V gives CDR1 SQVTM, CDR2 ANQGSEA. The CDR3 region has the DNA TGCAGCGTTGAAAGGACCCCCTTTGAGCAGTTCTTC. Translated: CSVERTPFEQFF.

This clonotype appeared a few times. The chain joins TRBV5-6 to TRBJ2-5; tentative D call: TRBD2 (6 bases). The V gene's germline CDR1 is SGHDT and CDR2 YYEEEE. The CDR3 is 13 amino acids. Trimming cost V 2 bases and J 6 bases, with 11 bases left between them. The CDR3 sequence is CASSFSGLKTQYF. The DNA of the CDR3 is TGTGCCAGCAGCTTTAGCGGCCTGAAGACCCAGTACTTC.

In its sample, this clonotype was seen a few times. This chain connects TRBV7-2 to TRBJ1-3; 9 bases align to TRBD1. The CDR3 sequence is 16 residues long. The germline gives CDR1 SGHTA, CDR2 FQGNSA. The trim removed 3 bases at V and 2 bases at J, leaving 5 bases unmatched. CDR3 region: CASSLGQGWAGNTIYF. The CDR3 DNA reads TGTGCCAGCAGCTTGGGACAGGGATGGGCTGGAAACACCATATATTTT.

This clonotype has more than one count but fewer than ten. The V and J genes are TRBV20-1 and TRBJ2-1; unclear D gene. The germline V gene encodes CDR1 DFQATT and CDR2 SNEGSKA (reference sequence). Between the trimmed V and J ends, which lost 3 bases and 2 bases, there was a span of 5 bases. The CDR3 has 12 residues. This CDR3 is CSASGPYNEQFF. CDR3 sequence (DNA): TGCAGTGCTAGTGGGCCCTACAATGAGCAGTTCTTC.